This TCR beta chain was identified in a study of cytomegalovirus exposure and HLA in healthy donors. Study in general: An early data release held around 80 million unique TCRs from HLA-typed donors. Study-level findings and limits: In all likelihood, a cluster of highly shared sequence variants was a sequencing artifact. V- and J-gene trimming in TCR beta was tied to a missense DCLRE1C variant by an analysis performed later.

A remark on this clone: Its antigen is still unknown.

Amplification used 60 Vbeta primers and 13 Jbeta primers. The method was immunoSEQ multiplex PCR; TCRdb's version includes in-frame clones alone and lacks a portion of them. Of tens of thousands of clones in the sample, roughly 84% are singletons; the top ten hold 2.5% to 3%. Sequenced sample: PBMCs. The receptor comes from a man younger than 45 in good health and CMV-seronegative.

The CDR3 sequence is CASSVDQGNTEAFF. The CDR3 DNA sequence: TGTGCCAGCAGCGTAGATCAGGGAAACACTGAAGCTTTCTTT. The chain combines TRBV9 with TRBJ1-1; D is possibly TRBD1 (5 bases). Trimming pared 0 bases from V and 2 bases from J, leaving 8 bases between. The CDR3 totals 14 residues. Germline V CDR1 and CDR2: SGDLS, YYNGEE.